This TCR beta chain came from a study of T cell repertoires in cytomegalovirus infection. Study-wide context: In public TCR beta signatures, there were indications of both CMV infection and matching HLA type. Study-wide findings and caveats: HLA-C-restricted CMV clonotypes gave the most frequent clonotype in two of eight donors. Cumulated frequencies of public TCR beta families served to identify carriers of CMV plus the relevant HLA.

TCRdb analysed the reads with MiXCR anew, one entry per CDR3 protein. The sample includes about 180,000 distinct CDR3 sequences, about 15% seen only once; the top ten take under 30%. This clonotype showed up just a few times. Its antigen is still unknown. The sequence derives from a human donor in good health (CMV status not recorded). Some clones in this sample may be carry-over from other donors' samples. Input material: CD8+ T cells from PBMCs.

CDR3 coding DNA: TGTGCCAGCAGGATCCGGACGGCCCAAGAGACCCAGTACTTC. It translates to CASRIRTAQETQYF. J is TRBJ2-5 and V is TRBV12-3 or TRBV12-4, with D hard to call. This CDR3 is 14 amino acids long. V was trimmed by 6 bases and J by 1 base, leaving 12 bases between them.